The subject of this entry is one T cell receptor (beta chain). The CDR3 covers 11 residues. Germline V lookup: CDR1 SNHLY, CDR2 FYNNEI. V lost 8 bases and J 5 bases, leaving 9 bases between the germline ends. Authors' data handling: Amplified reference gene primers provided the basis for estimating nucleated cell counts. TCRdb keeps only in-frame clones here, not all; method: immunoSEQ multiplex PCR. That table gives V, J and clone size, and the DNA gave D and trimming. This sample carries around 260,000 clones, around 86% of them seen once, and the ten largest clones take roughly 5%. The data were obtained in a study of blood T cell repertoires in COVID-19. Study-wide background: Sources were T cells, B-cell-depleted T cells, or PBMCs; the material itself was cDNA or gDNA.

The sequenced sample was peripheral blood. The rearrangement joins TRBV2 to TRBJ1-2; no definite D call. This sequence was found in an older woman with COVID-19, enrolled during active disease. DNA of the CDR3: TGTGCCAGCCGCCACTCATATGGCTACACCTTC. Translation: CASRHSYGYTF.